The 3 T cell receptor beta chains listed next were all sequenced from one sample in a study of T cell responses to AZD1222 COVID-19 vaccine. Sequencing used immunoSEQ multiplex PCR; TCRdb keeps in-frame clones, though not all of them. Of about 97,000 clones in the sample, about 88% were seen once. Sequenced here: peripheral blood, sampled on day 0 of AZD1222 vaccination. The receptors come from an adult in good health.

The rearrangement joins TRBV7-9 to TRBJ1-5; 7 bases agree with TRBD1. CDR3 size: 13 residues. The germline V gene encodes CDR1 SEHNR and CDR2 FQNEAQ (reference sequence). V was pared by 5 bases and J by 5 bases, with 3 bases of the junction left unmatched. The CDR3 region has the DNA TGTGCCAGCAGCCCAGGGGGGGATCAGCCCCAGCATTTT. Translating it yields CASSPGGDQPQHF.

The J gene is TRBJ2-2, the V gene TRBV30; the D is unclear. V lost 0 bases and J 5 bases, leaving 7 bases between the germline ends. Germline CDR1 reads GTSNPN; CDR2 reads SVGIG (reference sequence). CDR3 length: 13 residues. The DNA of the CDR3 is TGTGCCTGGAGTGTAATGGGGACCGGGGAGCTGTTTTTT. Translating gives CAWSVMGTGELFF.

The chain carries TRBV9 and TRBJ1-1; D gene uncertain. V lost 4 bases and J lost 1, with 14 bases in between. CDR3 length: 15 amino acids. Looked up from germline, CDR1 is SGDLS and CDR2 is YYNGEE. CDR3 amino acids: CASSPTRLPNTEAFF. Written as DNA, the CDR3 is TGTGCCAGCAGCCCCACCCGGCTCCCGAACACTGAAGCTTTCTTT.